This T cell receptor beta chain was profiled in a study of CD8 T cells in ankylosing spondylitis. A single record per CDR3 protein comes from TCRdb applying MiXCR to the 5' RACE reads. Among under 130,000 distinct CDR3 sequences listed, 24% were seen once. General study results and limits: Earlier literature documents some of the motif variants in reactive arthritis synovial fluid and blood. Disease-associated clones were CD8+ and fairly uncommon in peripheral blood.

Details on this clonotype: Antigen specificity is unknown.

CDR1 is SGHTA, CDR2 FQGNSA, per germline. With 3 bases removed from V and 4 bases from J, the gap between germline ends came to 9 bases. There are 13 residues in the CDR3. This chain connects TRBV7-2 to TRBJ2-5; D is perhaps TRBD1 (7 bases). The receptor was isolated from a male donor with ankylosing spondylitis. The sample comprised synovial fluid, either unsorted or a sorted T cell fraction (not recorded which). CDR3 loop: CASSFQGGETQYF. The CDR3 bases are TGTGCCAGCAGCTTTCAGGGGGGAGAGACCCAGTACTTC.